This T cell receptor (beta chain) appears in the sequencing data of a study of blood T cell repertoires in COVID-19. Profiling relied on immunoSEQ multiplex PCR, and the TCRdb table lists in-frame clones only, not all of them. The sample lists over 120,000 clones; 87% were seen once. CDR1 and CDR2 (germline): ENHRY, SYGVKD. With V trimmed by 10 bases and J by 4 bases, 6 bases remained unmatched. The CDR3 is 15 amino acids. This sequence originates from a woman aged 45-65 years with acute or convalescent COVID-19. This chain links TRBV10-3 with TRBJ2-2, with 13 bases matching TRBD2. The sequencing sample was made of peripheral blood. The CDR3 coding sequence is TGTGCCACCCTGGGACTAGCGGGAATCACCGGGGAGCTGTTTTTT. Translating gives CATLGLAGITGELFF.